Below are 5 T cell receptor beta chains sequenced from a single sample in a study of shared clonotypes between healthy human individuals. Positively selected for CCR7, the CD45RO-negative cells used as naive CD8 cells excluded terminally differentiated effector memory CD45RA+ cells. Produced via immunoSEQ multiplex PCR; TCRdb's table is partial and in-frame only. The repertoire holds about 700,000 clones, with 92% as singletons. Sequencing was carried out using naive CD8+ T cells sorted from blood. The receptors were gathered from a man aged 25 to 45 in good health.

This clone was observed once. V is TRBV7-9 and J is TRBJ2-7; 12 bases align to TRBD2. Germline loops: CDR1 SEHNR, CDR2 FQNEAQ (reference sequence). The CDR3 length is 17 residues. V trimming: 8 bases; J trimming: 4 bases; junction bases outside the gene matches: 15. Here the CDR3 reads CASAHPSGLAGRYEQYF. CDR3 DNA: TGTGCCAGCGCTCACCCATCTGGACTAGCGGGAAGGTACGAGCAGTACTTC. The full variable domain, its missing parts supplied by reference TRBV7-9 and TRBJ2-7, is DTGVSQNPRHKITKRGQNVTFRCDPISEHNRLYWYRQTLGQGPEFLTYFQNEAQLEKSRLLSDRFSAERPKGSFSTLEIQRTEQGDSAMYLCASAHPSGLAGRYEQYFGPGTRLTVT.

The V gene is TRBV25-1, the J gene TRBJ2-3; D is tentatively TRBD1 or TRBD2 (5 bases each). Germline V gene sequence: CDR1 MGHDK, CDR2 SYGVNS. Trimming pared 5 bases from V and 2 bases from J, leaving 17 bases between. The CDR3 is made up of 16 amino acids. CDR3 DNA sequence: TGTGCCAGCAGTCATATATTCGAGGGGACCACAGATACGCAGTATTTT. This translates into CASSHIFEGTTDTQYF.

This chain links TRBV7-2 with TRBJ2-1; 7 bases map to TRBD2. The CDR3 consists of 16 residues. Per the germline V gene, CDR1 is SGHTA and CDR2 is FQGNSA. V shed 1 base, J shed 2 bases, and the junction held 5 bases outside the gene matches. The DNA of the CDR3 is TGTGCCAGCAGCTTAGTGCTAGCGGAGCCCTACAATGAGCAGTTCTTC. It is translated as CASSLVLAEPYNEQFF.

The chain couples TRBV6-1 to TRBJ2-7; TRBD1 might be the D (5 bases). Germline V gives CDR1 MNHNS, CDR2 SASEGT. This CDR3 is 15 amino acids long. V was pared by 6 bases and J by 0 bases, with 15 bases between. Written as DNA, the CDR3 is TGTGCCAGCAGCGCAGACAGAACACTCTCCTACGAGCAGTACTTC. It specifies CASSADRTLSYEQYF.

The chain joins TRBV10-1 to TRBJ2-3; D unclear. CDR3 length equals 12 residues. V was trimmed by 3 bases and J by 4 bases, leaving 5 bases between them. The germline V gene encodes CDR1 WNHNN and CDR2 SYGVQD (reference sequence). The CDR3 loop reads CASSEDADTQYF. The CDR3 DNA reads as TGCGCCAGCAGTGAAGATGCAGATACGCAGTATTTT.